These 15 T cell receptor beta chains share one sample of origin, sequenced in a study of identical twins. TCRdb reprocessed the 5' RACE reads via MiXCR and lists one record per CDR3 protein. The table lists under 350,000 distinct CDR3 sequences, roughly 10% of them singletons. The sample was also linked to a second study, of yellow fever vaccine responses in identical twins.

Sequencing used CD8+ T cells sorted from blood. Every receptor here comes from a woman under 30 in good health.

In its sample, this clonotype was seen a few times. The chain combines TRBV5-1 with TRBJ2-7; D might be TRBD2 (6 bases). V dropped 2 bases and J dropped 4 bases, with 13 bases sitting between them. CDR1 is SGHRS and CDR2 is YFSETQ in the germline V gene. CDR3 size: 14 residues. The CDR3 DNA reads TGCGCCAGCAGCTTAGGGACTGGGTTGTACGAGCAGTACTTC. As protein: CASSLGTGLYEQYF. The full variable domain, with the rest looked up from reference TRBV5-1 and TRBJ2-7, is KAGVTQTPRYLIKTRGQQVTLSCSPISGHRSVSWYQQTPGQGLQFLFEYFSETQRNKGNFPGRFSGRQFSNSRSEMNVSTLELGDSALYLCASSLGTGLYEQYFGPGTRLTVT.

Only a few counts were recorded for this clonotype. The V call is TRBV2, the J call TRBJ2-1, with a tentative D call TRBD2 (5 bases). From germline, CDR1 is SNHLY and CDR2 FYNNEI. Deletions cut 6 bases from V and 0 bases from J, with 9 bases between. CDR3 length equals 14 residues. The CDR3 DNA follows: TGTGCCAGCAGCGGGATAAGCTCCTACAATGAGCAGTTCTTC. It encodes CASSGISSYNEQFF. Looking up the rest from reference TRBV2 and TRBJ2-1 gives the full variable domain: EPEVTQTPSHQVTQMGQEVILRCVPISNHLYFYWYRQILGQKVEFLVSFYNNEISEKSEIFDDQFSVERPDGSNFTLKIRSTKLEDSAMYFCASSGISSYNEQFFGPGTRLTVL.

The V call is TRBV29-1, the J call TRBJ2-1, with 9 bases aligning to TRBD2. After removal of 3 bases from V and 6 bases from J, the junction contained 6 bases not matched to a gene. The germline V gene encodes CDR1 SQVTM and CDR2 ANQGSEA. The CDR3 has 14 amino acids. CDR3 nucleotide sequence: TGCAGCGTTGATGCGGCTAGCGGGACCAATGAGCAGTTCTTC. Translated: CSVDAASGTNEQFF.

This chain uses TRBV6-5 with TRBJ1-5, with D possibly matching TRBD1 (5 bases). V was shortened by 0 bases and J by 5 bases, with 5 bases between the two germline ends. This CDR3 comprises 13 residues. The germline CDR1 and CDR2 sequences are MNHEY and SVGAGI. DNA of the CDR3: TGTGCCAGCAGTTACTCGGGGGATCAGCCCCAGCATTTT. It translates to CASSYSGDQPQHF.

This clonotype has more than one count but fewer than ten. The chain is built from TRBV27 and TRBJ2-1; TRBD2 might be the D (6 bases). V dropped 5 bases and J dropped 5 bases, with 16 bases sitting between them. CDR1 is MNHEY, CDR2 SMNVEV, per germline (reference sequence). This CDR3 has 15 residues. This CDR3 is CASSPLATKNNEQFF. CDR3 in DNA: TGTGCCAGCAGTCCGCTAGCGACTAAAAACAATGAGCAGTTCTTC.

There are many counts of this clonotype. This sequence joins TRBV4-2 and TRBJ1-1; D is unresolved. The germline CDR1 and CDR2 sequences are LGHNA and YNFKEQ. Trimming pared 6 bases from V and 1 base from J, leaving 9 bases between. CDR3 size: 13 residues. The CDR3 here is CASRPSGNTEAFF. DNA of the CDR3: TGTGCCAGCAGACCTTCAGGGAACACTGAAGCTTTCTTT.

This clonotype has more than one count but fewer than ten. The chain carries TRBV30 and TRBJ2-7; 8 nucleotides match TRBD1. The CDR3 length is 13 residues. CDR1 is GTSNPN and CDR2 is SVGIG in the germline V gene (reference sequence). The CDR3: CVFTDRADNEQYF. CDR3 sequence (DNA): TGTGTATTTACGGACAGGGCTGATAACGAGCAGTACTTC.

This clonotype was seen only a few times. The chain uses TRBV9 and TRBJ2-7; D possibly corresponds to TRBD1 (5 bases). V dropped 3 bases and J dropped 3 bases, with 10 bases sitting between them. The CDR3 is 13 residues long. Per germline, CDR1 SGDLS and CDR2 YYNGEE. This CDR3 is CASSEGQNYEQYF. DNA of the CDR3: TGTGCCAGCAGCGAGGGGCAGAACTACGAGCAGTACTTC. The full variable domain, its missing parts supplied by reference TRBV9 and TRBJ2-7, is DSGVTQTPKHLITATGQRVTLRCSPRSGDLSVYWYQQSLDQGLQFLIQYYNGEERAKGNILERFSAQQFPDLHSELNLSSLELGDSALYFCASSEGQNYEQYFGPGTRLTVT.

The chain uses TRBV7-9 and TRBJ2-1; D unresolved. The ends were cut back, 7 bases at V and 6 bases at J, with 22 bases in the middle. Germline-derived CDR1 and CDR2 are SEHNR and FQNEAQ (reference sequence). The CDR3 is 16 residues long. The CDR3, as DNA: TGTGCCAGCAACCTCAATCGGACCCCCGGCATCAATGAGCAGTTCTTC. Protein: CASNLNRTPGINEQFF.

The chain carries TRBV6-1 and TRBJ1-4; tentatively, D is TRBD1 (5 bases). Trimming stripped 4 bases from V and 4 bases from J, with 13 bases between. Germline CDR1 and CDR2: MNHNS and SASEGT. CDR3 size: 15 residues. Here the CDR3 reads CASSAWGEFNEKLFF. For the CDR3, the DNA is TGTGCCAGCAGTGCATGGGGCGAATTTAATGAAAAACTGTTTTTT.

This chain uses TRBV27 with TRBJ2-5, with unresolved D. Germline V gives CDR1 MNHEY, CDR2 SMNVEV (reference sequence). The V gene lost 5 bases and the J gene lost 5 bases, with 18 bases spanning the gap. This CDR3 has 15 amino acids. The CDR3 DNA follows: TGTGCCAGCAGTCCAACGCCTTCCACTGGGGAGACCCAGTACTTC. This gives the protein CASSPTPSTGETQYF.

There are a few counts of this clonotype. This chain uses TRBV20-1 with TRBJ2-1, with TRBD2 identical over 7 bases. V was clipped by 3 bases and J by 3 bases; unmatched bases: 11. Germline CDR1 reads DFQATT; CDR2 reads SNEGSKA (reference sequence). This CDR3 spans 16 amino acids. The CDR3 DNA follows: TGCAGTGCTAGTGAGTATGACGGGGGGATCTACAATGAGCAGTTCTTC. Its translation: CSASEYDGGIYNEQFF.

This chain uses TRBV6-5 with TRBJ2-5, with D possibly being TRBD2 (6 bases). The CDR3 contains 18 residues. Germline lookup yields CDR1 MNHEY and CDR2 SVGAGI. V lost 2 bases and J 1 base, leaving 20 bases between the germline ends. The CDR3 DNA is TGTGCCAGCAGTTACGGGCGTGGAGGACTATGGGGCCAAGAGACCCAGTACTTC. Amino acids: CASSYGRGGLWGQETQYF.

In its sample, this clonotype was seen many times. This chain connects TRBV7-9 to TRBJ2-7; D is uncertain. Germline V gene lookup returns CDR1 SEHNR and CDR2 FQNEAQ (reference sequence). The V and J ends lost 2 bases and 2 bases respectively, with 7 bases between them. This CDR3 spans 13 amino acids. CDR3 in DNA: TGTGCCAGCAGCTTACCAGCGACCTACGAGCAGTACTTC. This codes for CASSLPATYEQYF.

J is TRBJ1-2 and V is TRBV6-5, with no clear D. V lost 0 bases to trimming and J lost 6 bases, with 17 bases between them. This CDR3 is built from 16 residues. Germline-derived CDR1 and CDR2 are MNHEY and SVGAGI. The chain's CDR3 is CASSYSLTTGVHGYTF. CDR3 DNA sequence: TGTGCCAGCAGTTACTCGCTTACAACGGGTGTTCATGGCTACACCTTC.